The present TCR beta chain was sequenced within a study of CD8 T cells in Susac syndrome. Trimming pared 5 bases from V and 4 bases from J, leaving 14 bases between. CDR3 length: 14 residues. Germline lookup yields CDR1 SGHAT and CDR2 FQDESV (reference sequence). CD8+ and CD4+ T cells taken from blood had their TCR beta sequenced. RNA was extracted with the RNeasy kit, and a quantity of roughly 0.5 to 1 ug was reverse transcribed using random hexamers. The immunoSEQ assay covered 54 Vbeta and 13 Jbeta segments for CDR3. From the immunoSEQ multiplex PCR reads, TCRdb called clonotypes with MiXCR, one entry per CDR3 protein. The sample carries hundreds of thousands of distinct CDR3 sequences, 75% to 90% recorded once.

This TCR was recovered from a human donor with multiple sclerosis. Sample: CD8+ T cells from PBMCs. V is TRBV11-1 and J is TRBJ1-2; possibly TRBD1 for D (6 bases). The CDR3 sequence: CASSNWGQGYGYTF. CDR3 DNA: TGTGCCAGCAGCAACTGGGGGCAGGGCTATGGCTACACCTTC.